Described below is a single TCR beta chain sequence and its context. Germline CDR1 DFQATT, CDR2 SNEGSKA (reference sequence). V gave up 3 bases and J gave up 2 bases, with 13 bases separating them. The length of the CDR3 is 15 residues. Seattle patients were enrolled during active infection and followed longitudinally. These data originate in a study of blood T cell repertoires in COVID-19. On the study more broadly: In each case, the material was cDNA or gDNA derived from T cells, B-cell-depleted T cells, or PBMCs.

Some clones are missing from TCRdb's copy, which holds only in-frame ones; the method was immunoSEQ multiplex PCR. The sample has some 100,000 clones, 70% to 90% seen once; the top ten hold 2.1%. The sample comprised peripheral blood. The receptor's source is a man aged 45-60 years with COVID-19, enrolled during active disease. The gene calls are TRBV20-1 and TRBJ2-2, with TRBD1 as a possible D gene (5 bases). The CDR3 here is CSASSSRANTGELFF. The CDR3 DNA sequence: TGCAGTGCTAGTTCAAGCAGGGCTAACACCGGGGAGCTGTTTTTT.